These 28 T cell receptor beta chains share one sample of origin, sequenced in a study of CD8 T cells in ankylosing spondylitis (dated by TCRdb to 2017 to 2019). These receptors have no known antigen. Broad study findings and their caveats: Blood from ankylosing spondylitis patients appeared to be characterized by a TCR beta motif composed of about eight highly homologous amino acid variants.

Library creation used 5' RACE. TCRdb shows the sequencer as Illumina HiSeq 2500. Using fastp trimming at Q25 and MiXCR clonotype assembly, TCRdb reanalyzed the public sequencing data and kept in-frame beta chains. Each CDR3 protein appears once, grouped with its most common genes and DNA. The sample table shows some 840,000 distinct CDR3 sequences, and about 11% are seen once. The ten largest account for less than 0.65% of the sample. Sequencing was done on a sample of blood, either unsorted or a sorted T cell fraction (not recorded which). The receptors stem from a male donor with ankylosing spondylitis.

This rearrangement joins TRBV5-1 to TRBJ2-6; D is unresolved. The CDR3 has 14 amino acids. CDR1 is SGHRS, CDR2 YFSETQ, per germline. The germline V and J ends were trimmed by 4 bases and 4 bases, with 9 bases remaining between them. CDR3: CASSLADGANVLTF. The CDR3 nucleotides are TGCGCCAGCAGCCTTGCTGACGGGGCCAACGTCCTGACTTTC.

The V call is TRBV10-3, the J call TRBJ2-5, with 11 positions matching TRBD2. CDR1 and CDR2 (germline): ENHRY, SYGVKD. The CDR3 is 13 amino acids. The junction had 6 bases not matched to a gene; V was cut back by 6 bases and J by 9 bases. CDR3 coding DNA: TGTGCCATCAGACTAGCGGGAGACAGGGCCCAGTACTTC. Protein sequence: CAIRLAGDRAQYF.

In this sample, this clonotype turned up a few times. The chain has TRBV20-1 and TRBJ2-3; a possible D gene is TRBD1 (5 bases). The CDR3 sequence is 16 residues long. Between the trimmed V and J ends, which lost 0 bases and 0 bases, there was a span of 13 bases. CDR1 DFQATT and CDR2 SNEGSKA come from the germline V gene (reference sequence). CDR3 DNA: TGCAGTGCTAGAGATCGAACTGGGGCGAGCACAGATACGCAGTATTTT. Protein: CSARDRTGASTDTQYF.

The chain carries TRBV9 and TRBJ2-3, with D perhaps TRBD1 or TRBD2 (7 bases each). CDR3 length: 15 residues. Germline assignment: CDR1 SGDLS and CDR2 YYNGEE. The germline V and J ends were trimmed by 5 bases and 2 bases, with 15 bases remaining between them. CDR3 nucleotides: TGTGCCAGCAGTCAGGGGGGGCTATTCACAGATACGCAGTATTTT. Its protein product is CASSQGGLFTDTQYF.

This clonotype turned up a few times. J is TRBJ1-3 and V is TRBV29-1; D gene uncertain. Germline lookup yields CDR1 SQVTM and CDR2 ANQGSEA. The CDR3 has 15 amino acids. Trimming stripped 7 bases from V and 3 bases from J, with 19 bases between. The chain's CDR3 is CSAVLFAGLGNTIYF. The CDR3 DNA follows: TGCAGCGCTGTACTGTTCGCGGGTCTTGGAAACACCATATATTTT. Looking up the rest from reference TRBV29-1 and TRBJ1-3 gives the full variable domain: SAVISQKPSRDICQRGTSLTIQCQVDSQVTMMFWYRQQPGQSLTLIATANQGSEATYESGFVIDKFPISRPNLTFSTLTVSNMSPEDSSIYLCSAVLFAGLGNTIYFGEGSWLTVV.

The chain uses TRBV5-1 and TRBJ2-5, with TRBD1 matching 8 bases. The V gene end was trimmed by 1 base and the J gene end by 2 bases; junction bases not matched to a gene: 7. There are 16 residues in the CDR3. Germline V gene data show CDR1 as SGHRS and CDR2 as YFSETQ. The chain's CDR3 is CASSLSQGARQETQYF. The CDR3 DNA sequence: TGCGCCAGCAGCTTGTCCCAGGGGGCAAGGCAAGAGACCCAGTACTTC.

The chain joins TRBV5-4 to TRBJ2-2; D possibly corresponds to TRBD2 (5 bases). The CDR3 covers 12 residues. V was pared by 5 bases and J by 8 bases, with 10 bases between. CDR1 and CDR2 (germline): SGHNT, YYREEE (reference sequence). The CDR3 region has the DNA TGTGCCAGCAGTCGGGAATCGGGGGAGCTGTTTTTT. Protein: CASSRESGELFF.

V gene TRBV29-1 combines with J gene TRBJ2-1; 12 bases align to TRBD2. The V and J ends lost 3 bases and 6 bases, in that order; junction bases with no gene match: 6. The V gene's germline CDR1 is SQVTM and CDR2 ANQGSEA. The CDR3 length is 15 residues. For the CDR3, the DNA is TGCAGCGTTGAGAGACTAGCGGGAGTCTCCAATGAGCAGTTCTTC. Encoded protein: CSVERLAGVSNEQFF.

DNA of the CDR3: TGTGCCAGCAGTTTCTGGGGACGCGGGGAATACGAGCAGTACTTC. It specifies CASSFWGRGEYEQYF. The chain uses TRBV6-2 or TRBV6-3 and TRBJ2-7; a weak D match, TRBD2 (6 bases). Germline assignment: CDR1 MNHEY and CDR2 SVGEGT. V gave up 4 bases and J gave up 4 bases, with 17 bases separating them. This CDR3 region has 15 residues.

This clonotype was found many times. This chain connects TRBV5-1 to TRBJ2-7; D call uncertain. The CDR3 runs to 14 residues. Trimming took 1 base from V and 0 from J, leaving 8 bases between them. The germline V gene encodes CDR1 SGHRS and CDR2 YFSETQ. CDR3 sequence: CASSLIANSYEQYF. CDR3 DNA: TGCGCCAGCAGCTTGATTGCGAACTCCTACGAGCAGTACTTC.

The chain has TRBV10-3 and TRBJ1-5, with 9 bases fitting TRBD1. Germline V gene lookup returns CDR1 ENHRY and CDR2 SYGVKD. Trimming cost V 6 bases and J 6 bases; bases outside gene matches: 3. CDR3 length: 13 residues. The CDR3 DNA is TGTGCCATCAGGGGACAGGGAAGTCAGCCCCAGCATTTT. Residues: CAIRGQGSQPQHF.

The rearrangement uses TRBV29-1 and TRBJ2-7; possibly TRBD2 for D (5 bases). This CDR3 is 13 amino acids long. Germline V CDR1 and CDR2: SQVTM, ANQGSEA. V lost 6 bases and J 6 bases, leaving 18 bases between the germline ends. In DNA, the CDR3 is TGCAGCGTCGCTGGACTCAGCCCGGGCGAGCAGTACTTC. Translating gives CSVAGLSPGEQYF.

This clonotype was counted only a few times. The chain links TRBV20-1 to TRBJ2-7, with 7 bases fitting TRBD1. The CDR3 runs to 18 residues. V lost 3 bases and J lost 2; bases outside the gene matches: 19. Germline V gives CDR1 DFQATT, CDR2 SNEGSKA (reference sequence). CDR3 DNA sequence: TGCAGTGCTAGCCAGGCGTTTGGTCAAGACAGGGTAACCTACGAGCAGTACTTC. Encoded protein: CSASQAFGQDRVTYEQYF.

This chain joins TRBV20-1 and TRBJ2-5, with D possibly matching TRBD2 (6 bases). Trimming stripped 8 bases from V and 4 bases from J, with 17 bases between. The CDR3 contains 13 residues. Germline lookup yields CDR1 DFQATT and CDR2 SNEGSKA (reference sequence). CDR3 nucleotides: TGCAGTCCACAGGAGGGGCTTGGAGAGACCCAGTACTTC. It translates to CSPQEGLGETQYF.

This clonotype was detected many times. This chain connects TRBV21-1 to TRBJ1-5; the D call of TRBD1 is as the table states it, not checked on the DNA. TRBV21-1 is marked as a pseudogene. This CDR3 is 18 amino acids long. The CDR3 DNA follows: TGTGCCAGCAGCTCACACACCAGGGGGGAACGCAGCAATCAGCCCCAGCATTTT. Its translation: CASSSHTRGERSNQPQHF.

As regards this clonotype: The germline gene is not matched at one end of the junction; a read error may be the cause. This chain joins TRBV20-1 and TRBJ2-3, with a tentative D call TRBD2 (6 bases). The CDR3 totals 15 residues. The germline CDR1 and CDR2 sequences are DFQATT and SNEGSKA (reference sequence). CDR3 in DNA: TGCAGTGCTAGAGATCGGAGGGGACCCACAGATACGAAGTATTTT. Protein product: CSARDRRGPTDTKYF.

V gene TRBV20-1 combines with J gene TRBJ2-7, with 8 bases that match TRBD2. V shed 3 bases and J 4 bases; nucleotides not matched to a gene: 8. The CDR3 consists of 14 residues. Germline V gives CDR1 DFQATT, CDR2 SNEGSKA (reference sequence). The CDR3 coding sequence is TGCAGTGCTAGCCTGGGCCTAGCGGGTTACGAGCAGTACTTC. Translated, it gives CSASLGLAGYEQYF.

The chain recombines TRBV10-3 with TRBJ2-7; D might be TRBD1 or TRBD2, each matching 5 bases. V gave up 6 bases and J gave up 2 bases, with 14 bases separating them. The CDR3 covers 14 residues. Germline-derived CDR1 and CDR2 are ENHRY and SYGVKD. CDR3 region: CAISGALHPYEQYF. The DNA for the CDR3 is TGTGCCATCAGCGGGGCCCTACACCCCTACGAGCAGTACTTC.

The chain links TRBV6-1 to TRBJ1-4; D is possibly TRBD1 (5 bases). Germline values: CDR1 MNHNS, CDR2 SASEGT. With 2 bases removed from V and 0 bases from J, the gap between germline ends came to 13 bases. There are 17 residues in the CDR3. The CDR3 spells CASSEWGSDATNEKLFF. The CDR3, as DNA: TGTGCCAGCAGTGAATGGGGGTCAGATGCAACTAATGAAAAACTGTTTTTT.

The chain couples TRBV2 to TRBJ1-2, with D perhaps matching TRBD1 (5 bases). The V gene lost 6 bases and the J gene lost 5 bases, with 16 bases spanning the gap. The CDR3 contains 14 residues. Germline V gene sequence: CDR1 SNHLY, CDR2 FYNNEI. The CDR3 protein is CASRGTAVGYGYTF. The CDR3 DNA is TGTGCCAGCAGGGGGACGGCCGTAGGGTATGGCTACACCTTC.

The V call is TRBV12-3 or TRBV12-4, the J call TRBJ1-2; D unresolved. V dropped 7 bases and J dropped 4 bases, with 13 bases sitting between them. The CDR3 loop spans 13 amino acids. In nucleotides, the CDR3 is TGTGCCAGCACTAAATACCGAGGCTATGGCTACACCTTC. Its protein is CASTKYRGYGYTF.

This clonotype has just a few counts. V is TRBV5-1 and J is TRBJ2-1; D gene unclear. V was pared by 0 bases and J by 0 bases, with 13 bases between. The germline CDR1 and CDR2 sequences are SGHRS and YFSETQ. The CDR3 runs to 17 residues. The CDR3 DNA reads TGCGCCAGCAGCTTGGCCGGCTCGCCTAGCTCCTACAATGAGCAGTTCTTC. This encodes CASSLAGSPSSYNEQFF.

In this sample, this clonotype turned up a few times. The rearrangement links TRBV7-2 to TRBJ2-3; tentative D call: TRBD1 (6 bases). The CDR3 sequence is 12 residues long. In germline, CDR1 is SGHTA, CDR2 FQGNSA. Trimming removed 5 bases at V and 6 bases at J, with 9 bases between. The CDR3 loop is CASSHRADTQYF. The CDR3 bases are TGTGCCAGCAGCCACAGGGCGGATACGCAGTATTTT.

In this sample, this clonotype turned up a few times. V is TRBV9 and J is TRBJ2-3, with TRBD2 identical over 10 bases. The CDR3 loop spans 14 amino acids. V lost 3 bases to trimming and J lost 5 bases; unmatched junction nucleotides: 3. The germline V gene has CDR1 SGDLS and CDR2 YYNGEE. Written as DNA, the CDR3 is TGTGCCAGCAGCGCAGCGGGAGGGCTAGATACGCAGTATTTT. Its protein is CASSAAGGLDTQYF.

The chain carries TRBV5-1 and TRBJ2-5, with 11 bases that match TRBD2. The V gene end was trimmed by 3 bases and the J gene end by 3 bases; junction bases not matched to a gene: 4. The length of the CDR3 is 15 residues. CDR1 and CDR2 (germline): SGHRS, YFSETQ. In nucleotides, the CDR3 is TGCGCCAGCAGCTGGGGACTAGCGGAAGAAGAGACCCAGTACTTC. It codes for CASSWGLAEEETQYF.

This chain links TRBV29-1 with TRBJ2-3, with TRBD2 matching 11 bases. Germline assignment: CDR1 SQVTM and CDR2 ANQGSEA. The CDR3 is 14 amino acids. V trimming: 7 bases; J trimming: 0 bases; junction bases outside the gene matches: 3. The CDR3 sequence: CSGGTSGSTDTQYF. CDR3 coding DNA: TGCAGCGGCGGGACTAGCGGTAGCACAGATACGCAGTATTTT.

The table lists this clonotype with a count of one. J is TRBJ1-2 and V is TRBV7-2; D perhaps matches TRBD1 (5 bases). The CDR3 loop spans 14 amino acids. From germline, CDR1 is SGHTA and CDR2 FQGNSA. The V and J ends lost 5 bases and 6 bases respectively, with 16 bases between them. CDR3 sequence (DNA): TGTGCCAGCAGCGCATTTTCCAGGGTGGATGGCTACACCTTC. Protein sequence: CASSAFSRVDGYTF.

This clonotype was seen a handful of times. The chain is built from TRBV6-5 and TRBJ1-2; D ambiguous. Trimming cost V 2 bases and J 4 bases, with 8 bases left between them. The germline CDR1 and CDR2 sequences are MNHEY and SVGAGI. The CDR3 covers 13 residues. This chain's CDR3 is CASSYPSGYGYTF. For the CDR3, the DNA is TGTGCCAGCAGTTACCCTTCGGGCTATGGCTACACCTTC.